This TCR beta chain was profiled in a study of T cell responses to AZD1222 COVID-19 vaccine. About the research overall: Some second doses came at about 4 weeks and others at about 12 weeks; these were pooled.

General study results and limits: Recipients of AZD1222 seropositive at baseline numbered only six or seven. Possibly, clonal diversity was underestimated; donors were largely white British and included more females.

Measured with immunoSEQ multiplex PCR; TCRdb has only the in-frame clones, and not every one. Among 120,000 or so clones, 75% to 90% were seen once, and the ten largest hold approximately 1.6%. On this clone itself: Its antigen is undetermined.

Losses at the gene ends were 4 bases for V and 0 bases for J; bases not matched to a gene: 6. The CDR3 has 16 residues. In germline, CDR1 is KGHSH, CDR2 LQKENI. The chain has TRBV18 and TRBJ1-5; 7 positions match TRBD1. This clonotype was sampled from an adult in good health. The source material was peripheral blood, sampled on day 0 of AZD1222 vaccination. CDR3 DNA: TGTGCCAGCTCACTCTCGACAGGGTATAGCAATCAGCCCCAGCATTTT. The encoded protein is CASSLSTGYSNQPQHF.